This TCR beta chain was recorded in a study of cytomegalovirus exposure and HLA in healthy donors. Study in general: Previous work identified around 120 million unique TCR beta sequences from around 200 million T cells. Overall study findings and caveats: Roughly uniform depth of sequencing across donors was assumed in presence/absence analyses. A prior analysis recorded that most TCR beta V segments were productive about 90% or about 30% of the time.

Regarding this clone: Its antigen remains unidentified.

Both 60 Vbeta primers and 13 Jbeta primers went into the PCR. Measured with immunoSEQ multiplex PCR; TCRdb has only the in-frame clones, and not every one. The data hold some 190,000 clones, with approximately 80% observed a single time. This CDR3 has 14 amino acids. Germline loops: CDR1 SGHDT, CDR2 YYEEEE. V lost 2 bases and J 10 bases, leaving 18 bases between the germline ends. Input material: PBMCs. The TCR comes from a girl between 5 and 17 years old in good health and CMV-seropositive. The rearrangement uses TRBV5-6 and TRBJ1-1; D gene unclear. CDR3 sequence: CASSFVLLEERAFF. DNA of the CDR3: TGTGCCAGCAGCTTCGTTCTACTGGAAGAGCGAGCTTTCTTT.